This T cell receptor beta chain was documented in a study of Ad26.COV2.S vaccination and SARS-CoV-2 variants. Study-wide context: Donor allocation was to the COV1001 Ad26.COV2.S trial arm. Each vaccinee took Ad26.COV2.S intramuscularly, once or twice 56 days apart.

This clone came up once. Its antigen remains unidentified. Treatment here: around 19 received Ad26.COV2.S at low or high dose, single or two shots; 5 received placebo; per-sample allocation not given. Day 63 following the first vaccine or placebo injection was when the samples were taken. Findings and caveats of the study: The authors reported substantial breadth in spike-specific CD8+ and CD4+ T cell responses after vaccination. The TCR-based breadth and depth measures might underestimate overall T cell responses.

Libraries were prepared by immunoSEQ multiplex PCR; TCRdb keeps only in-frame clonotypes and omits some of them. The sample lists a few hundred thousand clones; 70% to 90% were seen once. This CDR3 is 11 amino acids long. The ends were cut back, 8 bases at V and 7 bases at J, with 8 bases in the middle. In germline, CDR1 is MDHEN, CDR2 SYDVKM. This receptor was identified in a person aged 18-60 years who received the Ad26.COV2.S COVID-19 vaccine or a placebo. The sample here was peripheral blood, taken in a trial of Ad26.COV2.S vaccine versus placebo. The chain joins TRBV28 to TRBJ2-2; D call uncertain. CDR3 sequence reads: CASQLRGELFF. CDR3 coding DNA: TGTGCCAGCCAGCTACGCGGGGAGCTGTTTTTT.